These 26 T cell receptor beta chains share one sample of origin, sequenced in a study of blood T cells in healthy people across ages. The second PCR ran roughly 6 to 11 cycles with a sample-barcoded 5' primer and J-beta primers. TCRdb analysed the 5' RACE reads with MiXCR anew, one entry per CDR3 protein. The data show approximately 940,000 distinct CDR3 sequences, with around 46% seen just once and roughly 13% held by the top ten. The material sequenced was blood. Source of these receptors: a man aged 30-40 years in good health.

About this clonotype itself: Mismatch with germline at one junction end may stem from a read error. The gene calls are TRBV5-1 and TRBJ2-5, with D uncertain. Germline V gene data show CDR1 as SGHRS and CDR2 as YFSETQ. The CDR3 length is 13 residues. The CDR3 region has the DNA TGCGCCAGCATCTTGTTGGTAGAAGAGACCCAGTACTTC. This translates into CASILLVEETQYF.

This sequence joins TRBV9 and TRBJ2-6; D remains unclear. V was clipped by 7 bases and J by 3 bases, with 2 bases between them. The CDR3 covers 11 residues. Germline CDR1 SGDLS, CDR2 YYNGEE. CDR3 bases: TGTGCCAGCGGTGGGGCCAACGTCCTGACTTTC. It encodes CASGGANVLTF.

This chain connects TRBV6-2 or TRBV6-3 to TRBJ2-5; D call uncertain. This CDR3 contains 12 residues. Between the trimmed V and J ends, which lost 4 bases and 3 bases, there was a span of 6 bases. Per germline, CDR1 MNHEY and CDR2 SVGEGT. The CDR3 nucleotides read TGTGCCAGCAGTTGGGGAAAAGAGACCCAGTACTTC. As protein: CASSWGKETQYF.

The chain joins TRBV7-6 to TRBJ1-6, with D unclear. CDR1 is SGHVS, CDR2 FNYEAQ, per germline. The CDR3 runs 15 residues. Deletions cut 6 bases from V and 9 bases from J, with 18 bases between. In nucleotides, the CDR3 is TGTGCCAGCAGTTACCGACGCGAGGGTGGTTCACCCCTCCACTTT. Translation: CASSYRREGGSPLHF.

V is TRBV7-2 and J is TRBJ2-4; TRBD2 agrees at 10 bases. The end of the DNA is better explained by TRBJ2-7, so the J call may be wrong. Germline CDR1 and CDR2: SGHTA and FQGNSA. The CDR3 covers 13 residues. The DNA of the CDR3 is TGTGCCAGCAGCTTTAGCGGGAGGTACGAGCAGTACTTC. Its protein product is CASSFSGRYEQYF.

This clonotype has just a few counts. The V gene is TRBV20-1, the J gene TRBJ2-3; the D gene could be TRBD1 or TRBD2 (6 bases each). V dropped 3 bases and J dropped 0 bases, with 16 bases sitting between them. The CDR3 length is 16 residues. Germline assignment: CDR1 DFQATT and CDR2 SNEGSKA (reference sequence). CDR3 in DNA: TGCAGTGCTAGCGAACCCGGGGGCTTAAGCACAGATACGCAGTATTTT. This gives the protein CSASEPGGLSTDTQYF.

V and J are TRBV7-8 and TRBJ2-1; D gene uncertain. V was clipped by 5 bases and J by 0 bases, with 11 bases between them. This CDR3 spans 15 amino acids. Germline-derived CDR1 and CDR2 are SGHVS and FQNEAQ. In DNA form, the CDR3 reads TGTGCCAGCAGCCCGAGTGAGTACTCCTACAATGAGCAGTTCTTC. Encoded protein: CASSPSEYSYNEQFF.

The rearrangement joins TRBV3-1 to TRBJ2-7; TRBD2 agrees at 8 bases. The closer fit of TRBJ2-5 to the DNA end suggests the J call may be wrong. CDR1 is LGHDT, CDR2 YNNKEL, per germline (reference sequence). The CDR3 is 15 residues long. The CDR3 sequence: CASSQVAGGRETQYF. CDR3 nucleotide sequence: TGTGCCAGCAGCCAAGTCGCGGGGGGCCGGGAGACCCAGTACTTC.

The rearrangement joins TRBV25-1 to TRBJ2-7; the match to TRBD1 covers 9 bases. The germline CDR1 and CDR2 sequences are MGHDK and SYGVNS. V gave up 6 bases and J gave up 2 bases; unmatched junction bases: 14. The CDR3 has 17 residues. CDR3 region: CASSHLQGAQKAYEQYF. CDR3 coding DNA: TGTGCCAGCAGCCACCTACAGGGGGCCCAGAAAGCCTACGAGCAGTACTTC.

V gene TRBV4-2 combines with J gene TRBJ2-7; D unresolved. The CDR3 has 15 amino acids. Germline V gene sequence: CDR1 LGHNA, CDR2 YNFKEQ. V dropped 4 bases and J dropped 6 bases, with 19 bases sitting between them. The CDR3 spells CASSPSGTPVFEQYF. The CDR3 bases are TGTGCCAGCAGCCCTTCCGGCACCCCAGTTTTCGAGCAGTACTTC.

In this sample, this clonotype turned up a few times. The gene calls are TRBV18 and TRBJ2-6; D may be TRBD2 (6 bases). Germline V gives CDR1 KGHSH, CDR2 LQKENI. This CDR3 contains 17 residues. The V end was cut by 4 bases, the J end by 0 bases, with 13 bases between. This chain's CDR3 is CASSQGGYGSGANVLTF. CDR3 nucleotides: TGTGCCAGCTCACAGGGAGGATATGGCTCTGGGGCCAACGTCCTGACTTTC.

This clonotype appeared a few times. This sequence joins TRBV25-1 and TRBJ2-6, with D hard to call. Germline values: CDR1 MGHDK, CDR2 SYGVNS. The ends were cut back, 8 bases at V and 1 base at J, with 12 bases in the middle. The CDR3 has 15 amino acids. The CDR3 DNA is TGTGCCAGCTCATTGCCGGGTTCTGGGGCCAACGTCCTGACTTTC. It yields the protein CASSLPGSGANVLTF.

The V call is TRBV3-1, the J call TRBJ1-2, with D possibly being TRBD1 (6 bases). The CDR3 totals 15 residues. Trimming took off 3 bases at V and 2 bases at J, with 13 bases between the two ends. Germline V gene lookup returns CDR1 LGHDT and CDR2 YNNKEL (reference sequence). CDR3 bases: TGTGCCAGCAGCCATGGGACCCAGGGGAACTATGGCTACACCTTC. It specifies CASSHGTQGNYGYTF.

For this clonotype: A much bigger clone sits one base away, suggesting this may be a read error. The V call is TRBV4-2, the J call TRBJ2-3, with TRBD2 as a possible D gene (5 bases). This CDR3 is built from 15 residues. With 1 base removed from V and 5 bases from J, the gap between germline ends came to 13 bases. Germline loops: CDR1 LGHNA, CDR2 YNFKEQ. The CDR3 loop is CASSQGRGNGDTQYF. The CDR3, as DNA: TGTGCCAGCAGCCAAGGACGGGGTAACGGAGATACGCAGTATTTT.

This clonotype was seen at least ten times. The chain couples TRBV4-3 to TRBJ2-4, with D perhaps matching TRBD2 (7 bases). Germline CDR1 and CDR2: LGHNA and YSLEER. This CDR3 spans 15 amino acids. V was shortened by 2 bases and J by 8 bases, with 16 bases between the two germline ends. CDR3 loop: CASSQSRGGGYIQYF. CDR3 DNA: TGCGCCAGCAGCCAATCCAGGGGCGGGGGATACATTCAGTACTTC.

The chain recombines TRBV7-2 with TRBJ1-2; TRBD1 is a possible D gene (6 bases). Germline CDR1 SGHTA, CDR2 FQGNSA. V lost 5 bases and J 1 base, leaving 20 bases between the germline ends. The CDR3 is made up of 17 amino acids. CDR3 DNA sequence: TGTGCCAGCAGCCCGACACCCGGGACAACTTTTAACTATGGCTACACCTTC. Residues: CASSPTPGTTFNYGYTF. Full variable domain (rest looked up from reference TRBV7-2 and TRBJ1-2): GAGVSQSPSNKVTEKGKDVELRCDPISGHTALYWYRQSLGQGLEFLIYFQGNSAPDKSGLPSDRFSAERTGGSVSTLTIQRTQQEDSAVYLCASSPTPGTTFNYGYTFGSGTRLTVV.

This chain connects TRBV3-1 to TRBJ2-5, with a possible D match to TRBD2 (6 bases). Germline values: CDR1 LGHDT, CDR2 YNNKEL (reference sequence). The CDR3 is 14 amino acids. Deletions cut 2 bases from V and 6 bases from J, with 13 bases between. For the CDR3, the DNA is TGTGCCAGCAGCCAATGGACGGGGGAGAAGACCCAGTACTTC. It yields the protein CASSQWTGEKTQYF.

DNA of the CDR3: TGTGCCAGCAGTTCCCGGGACTATTCTAGCACAGATACGCAGTATTTT. Protein sequence: CASSSRDYSSTDTQYF. The gene calls are TRBV27 and TRBJ2-3; 7 nucleotides agree with TRBD2. This CDR3 has 16 residues. Germline V gene lookup returns CDR1 MNHEY and CDR2 SMNVEV (reference sequence). The ends lost 4 bases at V and 0 bases at J; junction bases unmatched: 7.

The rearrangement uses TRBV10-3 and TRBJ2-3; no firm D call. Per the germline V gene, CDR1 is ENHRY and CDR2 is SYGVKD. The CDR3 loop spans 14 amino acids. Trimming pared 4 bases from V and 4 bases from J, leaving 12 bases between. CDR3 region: CAISADGIADTQYF. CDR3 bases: TGTGCCATCAGTGCCGACGGAATAGCAGATACGCAGTATTTT.

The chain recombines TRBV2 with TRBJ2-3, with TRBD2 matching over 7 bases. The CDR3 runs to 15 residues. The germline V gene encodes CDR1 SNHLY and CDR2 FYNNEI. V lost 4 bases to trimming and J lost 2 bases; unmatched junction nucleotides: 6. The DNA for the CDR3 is TGTGCCAGCAGTGGCCCGGGGGGAATCACAGATACGCAGTATTTT. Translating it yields CASSGPGGITDTQYF.

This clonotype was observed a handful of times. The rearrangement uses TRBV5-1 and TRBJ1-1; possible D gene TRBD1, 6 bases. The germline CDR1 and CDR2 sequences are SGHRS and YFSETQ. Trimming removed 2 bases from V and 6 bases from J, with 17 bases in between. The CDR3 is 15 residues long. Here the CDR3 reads CASSFMQGRSAEAFF. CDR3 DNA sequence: TGCGCCAGCAGCTTCATGCAGGGGCGAAGCGCTGAAGCTTTCTTT.

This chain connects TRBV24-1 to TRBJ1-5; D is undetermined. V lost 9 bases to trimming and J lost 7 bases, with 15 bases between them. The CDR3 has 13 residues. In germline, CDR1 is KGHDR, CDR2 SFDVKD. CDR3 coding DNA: TGTGCCACCGGTCAACAAGGCGGGCAGCCCCAGCATTTT. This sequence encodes CATGQQGGQPQHF.

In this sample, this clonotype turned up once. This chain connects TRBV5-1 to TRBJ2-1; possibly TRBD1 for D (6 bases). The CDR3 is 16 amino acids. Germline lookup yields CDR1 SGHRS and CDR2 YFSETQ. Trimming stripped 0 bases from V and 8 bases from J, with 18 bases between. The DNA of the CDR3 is TGCGCCAGCAGCTTGGCCATGGACAGCTTGGGGGATGAGCAGTTCTTC. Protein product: CASSLAMDSLGDEQFF.

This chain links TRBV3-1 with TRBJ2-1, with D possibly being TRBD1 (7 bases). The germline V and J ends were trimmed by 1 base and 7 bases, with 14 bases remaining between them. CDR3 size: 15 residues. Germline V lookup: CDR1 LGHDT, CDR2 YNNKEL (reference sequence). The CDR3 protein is CASSQVRGAGNEQFF. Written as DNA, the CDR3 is TGTGCCAGCAGCCAAGTCAGGGGGGCGGGTAATGAGCAGTTCTTC.

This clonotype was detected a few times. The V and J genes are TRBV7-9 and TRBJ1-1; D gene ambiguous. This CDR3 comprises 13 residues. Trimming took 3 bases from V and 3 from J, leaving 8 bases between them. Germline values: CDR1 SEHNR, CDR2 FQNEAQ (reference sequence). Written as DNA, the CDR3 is TGTGCCAGCAGCTTTACCGCGGACACTGAAGCTTTCTTT. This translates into CASSFTADTEAFF. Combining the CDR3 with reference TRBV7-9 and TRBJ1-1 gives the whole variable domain DTGVSQNPRHKITKRGQNVTFRCDPISEHNRLYWYRQTLGQGPEFLTYFQNEAQLEKSRLLSDRFSAERPKGSFSTLEIQRTEQGDSAMYLCASSFTADTEAFFGQGTRLTVV.

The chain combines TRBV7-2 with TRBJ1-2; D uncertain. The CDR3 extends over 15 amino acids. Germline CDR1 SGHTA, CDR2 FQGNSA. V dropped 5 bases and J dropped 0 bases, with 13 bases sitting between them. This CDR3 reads CTSSPQPAPNYGYTF. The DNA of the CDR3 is TGTACCAGCAGCCCCCAGCCGGCCCCTAACTATGGCTACACCTTC.